This T cell receptor beta chain originates from a study of blood T cell repertoires in COVID-19. Measured with immunoSEQ multiplex PCR; TCRdb has only the in-frame clones, and not every one. This sample has fewer than 250,000 clones, with around 88% found just once. This TCR was recovered from a man aged 50 or older with active or convalescent COVID-19. Sequenced: peripheral blood.

The CDR3 here is CASSFGTGEQFF. As DNA, the CDR3 is TGTGCCAGCAGCTTTGGGACAGGTGAGCAGTTCTTC. The rearrangement links TRBV5-4 to TRBJ2-1; TRBD1 matches 8 bases. Trimming took 2 bases from V and 9 from J; bases not matched to a gene: 1. The V gene's germline CDR1 is SGHNT and CDR2 YYREEE (reference sequence). CDR3 length: 12 residues.